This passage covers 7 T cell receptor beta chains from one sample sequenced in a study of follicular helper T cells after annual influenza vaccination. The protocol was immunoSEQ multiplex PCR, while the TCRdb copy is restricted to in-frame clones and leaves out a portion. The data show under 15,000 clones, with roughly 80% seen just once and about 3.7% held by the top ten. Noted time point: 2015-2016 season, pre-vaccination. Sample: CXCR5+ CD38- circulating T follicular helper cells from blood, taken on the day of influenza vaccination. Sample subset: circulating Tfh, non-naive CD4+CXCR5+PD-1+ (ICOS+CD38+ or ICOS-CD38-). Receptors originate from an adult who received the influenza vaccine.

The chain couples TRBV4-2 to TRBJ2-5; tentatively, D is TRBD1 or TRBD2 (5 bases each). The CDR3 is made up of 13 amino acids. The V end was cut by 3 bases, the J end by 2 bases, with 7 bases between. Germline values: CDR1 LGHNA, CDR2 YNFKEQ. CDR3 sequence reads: CASSQGRQETQYF. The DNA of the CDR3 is TGTGCCAGCAGCCAGGGACGGCAAGAGACCCAGTACTTC.

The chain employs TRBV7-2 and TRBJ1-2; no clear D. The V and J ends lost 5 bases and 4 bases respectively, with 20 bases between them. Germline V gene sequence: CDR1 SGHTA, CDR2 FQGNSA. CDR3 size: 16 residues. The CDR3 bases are TGTGCCAGCAGCACTTATGCCCCAATGACGGTCTATGGCTACACCTTC. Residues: CASSTYAPMTVYGYTF.

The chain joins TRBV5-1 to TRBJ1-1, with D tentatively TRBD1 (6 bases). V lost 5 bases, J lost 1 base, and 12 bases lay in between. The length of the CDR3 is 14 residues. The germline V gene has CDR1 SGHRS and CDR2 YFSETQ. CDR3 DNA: TGCGCCAGCAGTGGGTGGGGGGCGAACACTGAAGCTTTCTTT. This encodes CASSGWGANTEAFF.

In DNA, the CDR3 is TGTGCCAGCAGCTTGTCCCTCCAGGGGACATTCACCTTC. Residues: CASSLSLQGTFTF. The chain links TRBV5-4 to TRBJ1-2; D might be TRBD1 (6 bases). The CDR3 runs to 13 residues. Between the trimmed V and J ends, which lost 1 base and 13 bases, there was a span of 17 bases. The germline gives CDR1 SGHNT, CDR2 YYREEE (reference sequence).

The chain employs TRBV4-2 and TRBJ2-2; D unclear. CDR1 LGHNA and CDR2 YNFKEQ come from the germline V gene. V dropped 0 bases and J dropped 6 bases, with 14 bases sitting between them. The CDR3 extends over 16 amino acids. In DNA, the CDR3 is TGTGCCAGCAGCCAAGATCCCCTCACCGAGCCCGGGGAGCTGTTTTTT. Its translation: CASSQDPLTEPGELFF.

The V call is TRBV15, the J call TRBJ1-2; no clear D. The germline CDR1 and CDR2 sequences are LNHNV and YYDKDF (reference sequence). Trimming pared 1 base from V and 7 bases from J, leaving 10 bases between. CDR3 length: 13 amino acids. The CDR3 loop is CATSRAGKGGYTF. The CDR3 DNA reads TGTGCCACCAGCAGAGCCGGGAAGGGTGGCTACACCTTC.

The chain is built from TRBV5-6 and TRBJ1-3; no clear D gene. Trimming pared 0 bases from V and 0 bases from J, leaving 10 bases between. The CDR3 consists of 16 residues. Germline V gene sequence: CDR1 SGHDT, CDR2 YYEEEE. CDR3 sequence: CASSLGTRVSGNTIYF. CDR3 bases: TGTGCCAGCAGCTTGGGTACGCGGGTCTCTGGAAACACCATATATTTT.